The clone carrying this T cell receptor beta chain was seen repeatedly, ten times or more. This CDR3 is built from 16 residues. V was clipped by 5 bases and J by 4 bases, with 20 bases between them. The sample is drawn from a study of early T cells in non-severe SARS-CoV-2 infection. Each CDR3 protein is one row after TCRdb ran MiXCR on the 5' RACE reads. The table lists about 17,000 distinct CDR3 sequences, roughly 5.4% of them singletons. V is TRBV12-3 or TRBV12-4 and J is TRBJ1-2, with unresolved D. The sequence was obtained from an adult who was a healthcare worker with PCR-confirmed SARS-CoV-2 infection or an uninfected control (not recorded which). This specimen was whole blood, taken at baseline. CDR3 in amino acids: CASSATTALRGYGYTF. The CDR3 DNA is TGTGCCAGCAGTGCTACTACAGCATTACGGGGCTATGGCTACACCTTC.